Listed below are T cell receptor beta chains from one sample, sequenced in a study of shared clonotypes between healthy human individuals. Clones were sequenced by immunoSEQ multiplex PCR, and TCRdb holds only the in-frame ones, with some missing. The repertoire holds approximately 2.3 million clones, with 80% to 95% as singletons. The specimen was naive CD4+ T cells from PBMCs. The receptors shown here come from a man between 18 and 35 years old in good health. Some clones in this sample may be carry-over from other donors' samples. Both conserved end residues are part of each CDR3. Each record gives: V gene, CDR3 length, J gene, D gene, clone size, CDR3 protein, CDR3 DNA. D genes are given only for firm matches. Rows give clone size only sometimes, using once, few, many, or a class for an expanded clone.

TRBV19	14	TRBJ2-5	TRBD1	-	CASSGTGPGETQYF	TGTGCCAGTAGCGGGACAGGGCCGGGGGAGACCCAGTACTTC
TRBV6-1	15	TRBJ2-1	TRBD1	-	CASTSDGDSYNEQFF	TGTGCCAGCACTAGTGACGGGGACAGCTACAATGAGCAGTTCTTC
TRBV19	19	TRBJ2-7	TRBD2	-	CASSIGASGSSTRSHEQYF	TGTGCCAGTAGTATAGGCGCCAGCGGGAGTTCCACAAGAAGCCACGAGCAGTACTTC
TRBV28	18	TRBJ1-2	-	-	CASSSLRRQLLTNYGYTF	TGTGCCAGCAGTTCTCTACGGAGACAGTTGCTTACTAACTATGGCTACACCTTC
TRBV11-2	17	TRBJ2-2	-	few	CASSLGTWAANTGELFF	TGTGCCAGCAGCTTAGGGACGTGGGCCGCGAACACCGGGGAGCTGTTTTTT
TRBV5-1	14	TRBJ2-5	-	-	CASSLDRAQETQYF	TGCGCCAGCAGCTTGGACAGGGCACAAGAGACCCAGTACTTC
TRBV7-2	18	TRBJ1-2	-	-	CASSAKLLVGQGRYGYTF	TGTGCCAGCAGCGCCAAACTACTAGTGGGGCAGGGGCGCTATGGCTACACCTTC
TRBV6-6	13	TRBJ2-1	TRBD2	-	CASSGLAGVGQFF	TGTGCCAGTTCGGGACTAGCGGGAGTGGGGCAGTTCTTC
TRBV30	11	TRBJ2-2	-	-	CAWMVAGELFF	TGTGCCTGGATGGTGGCCGGGGAGCTGTTTTTT
TRBV19	14	TRBJ1-1	-	-	CASSILGLWTEAFF	TGTGCCAGTAGTATCCTCGGGTTGTGGACTGAAGCTTTCTTT
TRBV29-1	12	TRBJ2-2	TRBD1	once	CSSWTGAGELFF	TGCAGCTCCTGGACAGGGGCCGGGGAGCTGTTTTTT
TRBV9	17	TRBJ2-3	TRBD2	-	CASSPGMTSGRGDTQYF	TGTGCCAGCAGCCCGGGAATGACTTCAGGGAGGGGAGATACGCAGTATTTT
TRBV12-2	15	TRBJ2-3	-	-	CASRPDPTSTDTQYF	TGTGCAAGTCGCCCTGACCCCACTAGCACAGATACGCAGTATTTT
TRBV7-8	17	TRBJ1-2	-	-	CASSLVLGRPFNYGYTF	TGTGCCAGCAGCTTAGTATTAGGACGGCCTTTTAACTATGGCTACACCTTC
TRBV5-1	14	TRBJ2-3	-	-	CASSLALSTDTQYF	TGCGCCAGCTCCCTAGCGTTAAGCACAGATACGCAGTATTTT
TRBV4-2	17	TRBJ2-3	-	-	CASSQRVGAGGTDTQYF	TGTGCCAGCAGCCAAAGGGTGGGAGCGGGCGGCACAGATACGCAGTATTTT
TRBV7-6	17	TRBJ2-3	TRBD2	-	CASSSSASGSRTDTQYF	TGTGCCAGCAGCTCCTCGGCGAGCGGGAGCCGCACAGATACGCAGTATTTT
TRBV6-6	15	TRBJ2-1	-	-	CASSYSAGTYNEQFF	TGTGCCAGCAGTTACTCTGCCGGGACCTACAATGAGCAGTTCTTC
TRBV11-3	15	TRBJ2-1	-	-	CASSPGRALGDEQFF	TGTGCCAGCAGCCCGGGGCGCGCCCTAGGCGATGAGCAGTTCTTC
TRBV10-1	14	TRBJ2-7	TRBD2	-	CASSDFSGRAGQYF	TGCGCCAGCAGTGATTTTAGCGGGAGGGCCGGGCAGTACTTC
TRBV7-5	15	TRBJ2-1	-	-	CVRSLAQRESNEQFF	TGTGTCAGAAGCTTAGCCCAGCGGGAGTCCAATGAGCAGTTCTTC
TRBV30	12	TRBJ2-7	TRBD2	-	CAWSPGGREQYF	TGTGCCTGGAGTCCGGGGGGTCGCGAGCAGTACTTC
TRBV7-8	15	TRBJ2-7	TRBD1	-	CASSQHRDRVYEQYF	TGTGCCAGCAGCCAACACCGGGACAGGGTTTACGAGCAGTACTTC